These T cell receptor beta chains were read from a single sample in a study of Ad26.COV2.S vaccination and SARS-CoV-2 variants. The method was immunoSEQ multiplex PCR; TCRdb's version includes in-frame clones alone and lacks a portion of them. Here the sample spans some 500,000 clones, nearly 90% being singletons. Sequencing was performed on peripheral blood, taken in a trial of Ad26.COV2.S vaccine versus placebo. Receptors were obtained from a person aged 18-65 years who received the Ad26.COV2.S COVID-19 vaccine or a placebo. The CDR3 runs from the conserved cysteine through the conserved F or W. The D gene is left open where the match is weak. Expanded clones are given a class, and other clones once, few, many or no size at all.

CDR3aa	CDR3nt	d_gene	v_gene	j_gene	abundance
CASSSEHGTRDNSPLHF	TGCGCCAGCAGCTCGGAGCACGGGACACGGGATAATTCACCCCTCCACTTT	-	TRBV5-1	TRBJ1-6	-
CASSQGGTGFIIQYF	TGTGCCAGCAGCCAAGGCGGGACAGGGTTTATCATTCAGTACTTC	TRBD1	TRBV3-1/TRBV3-2	TRBJ2-4	-
CATRGQGTPDTEAFF	TGTGCCACCAGGGGACAGGGAACTCCAGACACTGAAGCTTTCTTT	TRBD1	TRBV24-1	TRBJ1-1	-
CASSFWGGLYNEQFF	TGTGCCAGCAGCTTCTGGGGGGGTCTCTACAATGAGCAGTTCTTC	TRBD2	TRBV5-5	TRBJ2-1	-
CASSLAGTGGYTF	TGTGCCAGCAGCCTGGCAGGGACTGGTGGCTACACCTTC	-	TRBV6-5	TRBJ1-2	few
CASSSTGASEQFF	TGCGCCAGCAGCTCGACAGGTGCATCTGAGCAGTTCTTC	-	TRBV5-1	TRBJ2-1	-
CSASRAVSSYNSPLHF	TGCAGTGCTAGTAGGGCAGTAAGCTCCTATAATTCACCCCTCCACTTT	-	TRBV20-1	TRBJ1-6	-
CASKGTAALYEQYF	TGTGCCAGCAAAGGGACGGCAGCCCTCTACGAGCAGTACTTC	-	TRBV2	TRBJ2-7	-
CASSLDRGQVGGYTF	TGTGCCAGCAGCTTGGACCGGGGACAGGTGGGTGGCTACACCTTC	TRBD1	TRBV5-4	TRBJ1-2	-
CASTRRRVTGELFF	TGTGCCAGCACCCGCCGGAGAGTCACCGGGGAGCTGTTTTTT	-	TRBV7-2	TRBJ2-2	-
CASSSRGGVPGELFF	TGTGCCAGCAGCTCAAGGGGAGGGGTACCCGGGGAGCTGTTTTTT	TRBD2	TRBV7-2	TRBJ2-2	few
CASSLSVGDGGYTF	TGTGCCAGCAGTTTGTCAGTGGGGGACGGTGGCTACACCTTC	-	TRBV27	TRBJ1-2	-
CATGGGPTYTQYF	TGTGCCACCGGAGGAGGGCCTACGTATACGCAGTATTTT	-	TRBV24-1	TRBJ2-3	-
CATSRDRGLEQFF	TGTGCCACCAGCAGAGATCGAGGGCTCGAGCAGTTCTTC	-	TRBV15	TRBJ2-1	many
CASSGSSYNEQFF	TGTGCCAGCAGTGGTAGCTCCTACAATGAGCAGTTCTTC	-	TRBV7-2	TRBJ2-1	-
CASSLGTATNEKLFF	TGTGCCAGCAGTCTAGGGACTGCAACTAATGAAAAACTGTTTTTT	-	TRBV7-9	TRBJ1-4	few
CASSLRAGAPGTQYF	TGTGCCAGCAGCTTAAGGGCAGGGGCCCCGGGGACCCAGTACTTC	-	TRBV11-3	TRBJ2-5	-
CASSSPGQGDVEQFF	TGTGCCAGCAGCTCCCCGGGACAGGGTGACGTTGAGCAGTTCTTC	TRBD1	TRBV5-6	TRBJ2-1	-
CATGERDRYTGELFF	TGTGCCACGGGCGAGAGGGACAGATACACCGGGGAGCTGTTTTTT	TRBD1	TRBV24-1	TRBJ2-2	-
CASSQGMSGTEAFF	TGTGCCAGCTCACAGGGGATGAGCGGCACTGAAGCTTTCTTT	-	TRBV18	TRBJ1-1	few
CASSYSGGRYNEQFF	TGCGCCAGCAGCTACAGTGGTGGTCGCTACAATGAGCAGTTCTTC	-	TRBV5-1	TRBJ2-1	-
CASRGGRVSSYNEQFF	TGTGCCAGCAGAGGAGGGCGAGTAAGCTCCTACAATGAGCAGTTCTTC	-	TRBV7-9	TRBJ2-1	-
CASSLTSANTGELFF	TGCGCCAGCAGTCTGACTAGCGCAAACACCGGGGAGCTGTTTTTT	TRBD2	TRBV5-1	TRBJ2-2	-
CASSRGWGAGEKLFF	TGCGCCAGCAGCCGCGGGTGGGGGGCTGGGGAAAAACTGTTTTTT	-	TRBV4-3	TRBJ1-4	-
CASAGTVSTDTQYF	TGTGCCAGTGCTGGGACGGTAAGCACAGATACGCAGTATTTT	-	TRBV2	TRBJ2-3	-
CASSLGGAYGYTF	TGTGCCAGCAGCTTAGGGGGGGCCTATGGCTACACCTTC	-	TRBV7-9	TRBJ1-2	once
CASSWTGRGNTEAFF	TGTGCCAGCAGCTGGACAGGGAGGGGGAACACTGAAGCTTTCTTT	TRBD1	TRBV7-8	TRBJ1-1	-
CASSPLHTVNTEAFF	TGTGCCAGTAGCCCTCTACATACGGTGAACACTGAAGCTTTCTTT	-	TRBV19	TRBJ1-1	-
CASSEFGREGDGNTIYF	TGTGCCAGCAGTGAATTTGGGAGGGAAGGGGATGGAAACACCATATATTTT	-	TRBV25-1	TRBJ1-3	-
CASSQGPYEQYF	TGTGCCAGCAGTCAGGGGCCCTACGAGCAGTACTTC	-	TRBV11-1	TRBJ2-7	-
CASRRQGQSYGYTF	TGTGCCAGTCGACGACAGGGACAGAGCTATGGCTACACCTTC	TRBD1	TRBV5-6	TRBJ1-2	-
CASSQVATNEKLFF	TGTGCCAGCAGCCAAGTTGCAACTAATGAAAAACTGTTTTTT	-	TRBV14	TRBJ1-4	-
CASSSGPSPTYNEQFF	TGTGCCAGCAGCTCGGGACCGTCCCCCACCTACAATGAGCAGTTCTTC	-	TRBV5-6	TRBJ2-1	-
CALREGTDTQYF	TGTGCCTTGAGGGAAGGCACAGATACGCAGTATTTT	-	TRBV30	TRBJ2-3	-
CASSLSSAGQPQHF	TGTGCCAGCAGCTTAAGTTCGGCCGGCCAGCCCCAGCATTTT	-	TRBV7-9	TRBJ1-5	once
CASSLVDVGEKLFF	TGTGCCAGCAGTTTGGTAGATGTTGGAGAAAAACTGTTTTTT	-	TRBV28	TRBJ1-4	-
CASSQFQGQMNTEAFF	TGTGCCAGCAGCCAATTTCAGGGACAGATGAACACTGAAGCTTTCTTT	TRBD1	TRBV11-1	TRBJ1-1	-
CASSKSRGLIGELFF	TGTGCCAGTAGTAAGAGCCGGGGGCTAATCGGGGAGCTGTTTTTT	-	TRBV19	TRBJ2-2	many
CASSYGTKNIQYF	TGTGCCAGCAGTTACGGCACAAAAAACATTCAGTACTTC	-	TRBV6-5	TRBJ2-4	-
CASSGGRLAENNEQFF	TGTGCCAGCAGCGGGGGCCGACTAGCGGAAAACAATGAGCAGTTCTTC	TRBD2	TRBV4-2	TRBJ2-1	-
CASSQETFQGRDEKLFF	TGTGCCAGCAGCCAAGAGACCTTCCAGGGGAGGGATGAAAAACTGTTTTTT	-	TRBV4-2	TRBJ1-4	-
CASSSRAGNEQFF	TGTGCCAGCAGCTCAAGGGCGGGAAATGAGCAGTTCTTC	-	TRBV7-2	TRBJ2-1	-
CASSPRRRFRGYTF	TGTGCCAGCAGTCCCCGTCGGCGATTCCGCGGCTACACCTTC	-	TRBV28	TRBJ1-2	-
CASSQDIGFQETQYF	TGTGCCAGCAGCCAAGATATTGGGTTCCAAGAGACCCAGTACTTC	-	TRBV4-2	TRBJ2-5	-
CASSPQGAAGEAFF	TGTGCCAGCTCCCCCCAGGGAGCCGCGGGTGAAGCTTTCTTT	-	TRBV18	TRBJ1-1	once
CASIGLGKLFF	TGTGCCAGCATCGGACTTGGAAAACTGTTTTTT	-	TRBV2	TRBJ1-4	-
CAISVNRGLQETQYF	TGTGCCATCAGTGTAAACAGGGGGCTACAGGAGACCCAGTACTTC	TRBD1	TRBV10-3	TRBJ2-5	-
CASSLLESYNSPLHF	TGCGCCAGCAGCTTGCTAGAGTCCTATAATTCACCCCTCCACTTT	-	TRBV5-1	TRBJ1-6	-
CASSTTGSNEKLFF	TGTGCCAGTAGTACAACAGGAAGTAATGAAAAACTGTTTTTT	-	TRBV19	TRBJ1-4	-
CASNPSTVTNEKLFF	TGTGCCAGCAACCCCTCGACTGTAACTAATGAAAAACTGTTTTTT	-	TRBV2	TRBJ1-4	few
CASSRAPPGQSYEQYF	TGCGCCAGCAGCCGGGCCCCACCGGGACAGAGCTACGAGCAGTACTTC	TRBD1	TRBV4-1	TRBJ2-7	-
CASSLVGFGETQYF	TGTGCCAGCAGCTTGGTGGGTTTCGGGGAGACCCAGTACTTC	-	TRBV5-6	TRBJ2-5	once
CASSQETAGSNTGELFF	TGCGCCAGCAGCCAAGAAACGGCAGGTTCGAACACCGGGGAGCTGTTTTTT	-	TRBV4-3	TRBJ2-2	-
CATRASGSYEQFF	TGTGCCACCAGGGCTAGCGGGAGTTATGAGCAGTTCTTC	TRBD2	TRBV24-1	TRBJ2-1	-
CASSLAQGIAGYTF	TGCGCCAGCAGCTTGGCACAGGGGATAGCTGGCTACACCTTC	TRBD1	TRBV5-1	TRBJ1-2	-
CASSQTGTYEQYF	TGCGCCAGCAGCCAAACAGGTACCTACGAGCAGTACTTC	-	TRBV4-3	TRBJ2-7	-
CASSLGVTGQETQYF	TGTGCCAGCAGCTTGGGCGTTACAGGGCAAGAGACCCAGTACTTC	-	TRBV5-8	TRBJ2-5	-
CASWVVSIRNEQFF	TGTGCCAGCTGGGTAGTGTCGATCAGGAATGAGCAGTTCTTC	-	TRBV5-8	TRBJ2-1	-
CATSDPGQFRGYTF	TGTGCCACCAGTGACCCCGGACAGTTTCGCGGCTACACCTTC	-	TRBV24-1	TRBJ1-2	-